This T cell receptor beta chain comes out of a study of OX40 agonist ivuxolimab in advanced cancers. Study results and caveats: Among T cells, CD8+ cells averaged more expanded clones than CD4+ cells. People who partly responded at 0.1-3.0 mg/kg had some of the least clonal expansion seen.

Data came from immunoSEQ multiplex PCR; TCRdb stores just in-frame clones and leaves some out. The top ten clones hold 2.6% of a sample with 35,000 to 50,000 clones, 75% to 85% of them seen once. The investigators sampled blood at baseline, at cycle 4 day 1, and at cycle 7 day 1. Comment on this clone: No antigen is known for it.

Specimen: CD4+ or CD8+ T cells sorted from blood, collected in a trial of the OX40 agonist ivuxolimab. This TCR was recovered from an adult with an advanced solid tumor such as melanoma, head and neck, liver or kidney cancer.

The DNA for the CDR3 is TGCGCCAGCGCGGCAGGGGGGGTCCAAGAGACCCAGTACTTC. This encodes CASAAGGVQETQYF. The chain links TRBV5-1 to TRBJ2-5; D is possibly TRBD1 or TRBD2 (7 bases each). CDR3 length: 14 amino acids. CDR1 is SGHRS and CDR2 is YFSETQ in the germline V gene. V lost 7 bases, J lost 1 base, and 14 bases lay in between.